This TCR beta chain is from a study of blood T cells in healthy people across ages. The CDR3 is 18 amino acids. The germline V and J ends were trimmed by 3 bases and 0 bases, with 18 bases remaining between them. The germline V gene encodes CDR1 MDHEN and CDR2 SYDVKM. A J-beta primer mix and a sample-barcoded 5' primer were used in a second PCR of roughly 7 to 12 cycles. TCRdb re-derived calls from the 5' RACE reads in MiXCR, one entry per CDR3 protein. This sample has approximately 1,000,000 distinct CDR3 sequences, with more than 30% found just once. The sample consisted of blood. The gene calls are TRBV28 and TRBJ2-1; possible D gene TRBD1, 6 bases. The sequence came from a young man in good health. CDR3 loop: CASSFRLEGESSYNEQFF. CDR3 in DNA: TGTGCCAGCAGTTTCCGTCTAGAGGGGGAGAGCTCCTACAATGAGCAGTTCTTC.